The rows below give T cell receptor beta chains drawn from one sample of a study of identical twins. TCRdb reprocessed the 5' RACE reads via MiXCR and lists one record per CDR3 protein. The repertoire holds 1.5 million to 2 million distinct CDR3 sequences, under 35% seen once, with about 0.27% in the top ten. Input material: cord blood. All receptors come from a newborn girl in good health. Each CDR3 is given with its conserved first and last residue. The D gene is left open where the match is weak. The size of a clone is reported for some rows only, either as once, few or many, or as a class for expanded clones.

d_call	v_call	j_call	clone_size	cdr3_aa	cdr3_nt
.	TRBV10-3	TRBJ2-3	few	CAISPPPGGQGSPTDTQYF	TGTGCCATCAGTCCACCACCAGGGGGGCAGGGGTCACCCACAGATACGCAGTATTTT
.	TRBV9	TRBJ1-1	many	CASSVDNTEAFF	TGTGCCAGCAGCGTAGACAACACTGAAGCTTTCTTT
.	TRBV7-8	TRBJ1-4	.	CASSSVGLAWTNEKLFF	TGTGCCAGCAGCTCCGTGGGACTGGCGTGGACTAATGAAAAACTGTTTTTT
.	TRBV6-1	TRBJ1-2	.	CASSEAYLYGYTF	TGTGCCAGCAGTGAAGCCTACCTCTATGGCTACACCTTC
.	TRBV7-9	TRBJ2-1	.	CASSLGRGASDNEQFF	TGTGCCAGCAGCTTAGGACGGGGGGCAAGTGACAATGAGCAGTTCTTC
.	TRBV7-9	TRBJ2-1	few	CASSLASSYEQFF	TGTGCCAGCAGCTTGGCTAGTAGCTATGAGCAGTTCTTC
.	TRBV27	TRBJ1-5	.	CASSSKDGQGHQPQHF	TGTGCCAGCAGTTCAAAGGACGGCCAAGGGCATCAGCCCCAGCATTTT
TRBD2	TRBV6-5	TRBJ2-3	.	CASSYSSGVDTQYF	TGTGCCAGCAGTTATTCAAGCGGGGTAGATACGCAGTATTTT
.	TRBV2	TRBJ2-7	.	CASSEGRQSRYEQYF	TGTGCCAGCAGTGAAGGCCGACAGTCACGTTACGAGCAGTACTTC
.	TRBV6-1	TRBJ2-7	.	CASSGRVPTHEQYF	TGTGCCAGCTCTGGACGAGTACCAACCCACGAGCAGTACTTC
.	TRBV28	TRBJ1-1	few	CASSRGHTEAFF	TGTGCCAGCAGCCGAGGGCACACTGAAGCTTTCTTT
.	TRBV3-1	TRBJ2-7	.	CASSQARGGPSEQCF	TGTGCCAGCAGCCAAGCTCGTGGGGGCCCTTCCGAGCAGTGCTTC
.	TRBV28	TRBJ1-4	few	CASSLAQGLFGRAELFF	TGTGCCAGCAGTTTGGCTCAGGGGTTATTTGGTCGGGCGGAACTGTTTTTT
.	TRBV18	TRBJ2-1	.	CASSPRLGSPNMDNEQFF	TGTGCCAGCTCACCACGGTTGGGCAGCCCAAACATGGACAATGAGCAGTTCTTC
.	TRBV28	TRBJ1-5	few	CASSLGKTDTVNGNQPQHF	TGTGCCAGCAGTTTAGGAAAGACGGACACGGTAAATGGCAATCAGCCCCAGCATTTT
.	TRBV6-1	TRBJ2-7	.	CASSEAHYGRLGEQYF	TGTGCCAGCAGTGAAGCTCATTACGGACGCCTAGGCGAGCAGTACTTC
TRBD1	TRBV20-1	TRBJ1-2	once	CSDGTGDVREGYTF	TGCAGTGATGGGACAGGGGACGTTAGGGAGGGCTACACCTTC
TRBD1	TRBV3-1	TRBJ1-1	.	CASSHNRGMNTEAFF	TGTGCCAGCAGCCACAACAGGGGAATGAACACTGAAGCTTTCTTT
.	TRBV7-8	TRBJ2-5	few	CASSLALTGRVETQYF	TGTGCCAGCAGCTTAGCGCTAACAGGTCGGGTGGAGACCCAGTACTTC
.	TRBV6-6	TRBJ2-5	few	CASSYGPPYQETQYF	TGTGCCAGCAGTTACGGGCCGCCGTACCAAGAGACCCAGTACTTC